This T cell receptor beta chain originates from a study of CD8+ T cells in alopecia areata. This sample's treatment: oral pan-JAK inhibitor, 5-10 mg twice daily. Lesional scalp punch biopsies and peripheral blood were collected from alopecia areata patients. After isolation, RNA underwent reverse transcription to generate cDNA as the sequencing template. Generated by immunoSEQ multiplex PCR, the TCRdb table keeps only in-frame clones and is missing some. The sample has approximately 190,000 clones, roughly 64% seen once. Germline V gives CDR1 SGHRS, CDR2 YFSETQ. V was cut by 0 bases and J by 5 bases, with 14 bases left in between. The CDR3 consists of 15 residues.

The V call is TRBV5-1, the J call TRBJ2-5, with D possibly TRBD1 on 6 matching bases. This specimen consisted of CD4+ T cells sorted from blood, obtained at week 24, from a patient treated with tofacitinib. The origin of this receptor is a human donor with alopecia areata. CDR3 sequence reads: CASSLDARGRETQYF. The CDR3 DNA reads as TGCGCCAGCAGCTTGGACGCCAGGGGAAGGGAGACCCAGTACTTC.